The entry below describes one T cell receptor (beta chain). The sample comes from a study of long-term antiretroviral therapy in people with HIV. An immunoSEQ assay, version v3.0, was performed at survey level. The table came from immunoSEQ multiplex PCR; TCRdb's copy has only in-frame clones and leaves some out. The top ten hold about 10% of the sample, which has 35,000 or so clones, 80% to 90% seen once. The sample here was unsorted PBMCs, taken 2.2 years after starting antiretroviral therapy. This sequence was found in a man aged 18-30 years with HIV.

The CDR3 coding sequence is TGCAGCGGTGTGGAGGGGGTAGAATACGAGCAGTACTTC. Protein: CSGVEGVEYEQYF. The chain couples TRBV29-1 to TRBJ2-7; tentatively, D is TRBD1 or TRBD2 (6 bases each). Between the trimmed V and J ends, which lost 7 bases and 4 bases, there was a span of 17 bases. CDR1 and CDR2 from the germline V gene are SQVTM and ANQGSEA. The CDR3 sequence is 13 residues long.